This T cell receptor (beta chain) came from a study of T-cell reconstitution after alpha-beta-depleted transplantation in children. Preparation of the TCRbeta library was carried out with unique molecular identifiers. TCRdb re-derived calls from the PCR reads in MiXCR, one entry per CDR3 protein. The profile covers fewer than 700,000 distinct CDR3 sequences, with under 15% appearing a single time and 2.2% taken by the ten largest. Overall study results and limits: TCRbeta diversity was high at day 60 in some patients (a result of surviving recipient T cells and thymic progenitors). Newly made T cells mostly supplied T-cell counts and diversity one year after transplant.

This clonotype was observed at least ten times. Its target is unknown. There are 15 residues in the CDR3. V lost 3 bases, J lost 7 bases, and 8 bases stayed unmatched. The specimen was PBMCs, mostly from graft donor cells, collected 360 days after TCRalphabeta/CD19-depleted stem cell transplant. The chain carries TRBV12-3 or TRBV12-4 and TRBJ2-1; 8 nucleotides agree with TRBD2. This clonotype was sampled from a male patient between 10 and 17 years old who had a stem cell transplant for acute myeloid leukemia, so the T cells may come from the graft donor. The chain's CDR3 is CASSLSGRAWNEQFF. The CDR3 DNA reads TGTGCCAGCAGTTTGTCCGGGAGGGCCTGGAATGAGCAGTTCTTC.